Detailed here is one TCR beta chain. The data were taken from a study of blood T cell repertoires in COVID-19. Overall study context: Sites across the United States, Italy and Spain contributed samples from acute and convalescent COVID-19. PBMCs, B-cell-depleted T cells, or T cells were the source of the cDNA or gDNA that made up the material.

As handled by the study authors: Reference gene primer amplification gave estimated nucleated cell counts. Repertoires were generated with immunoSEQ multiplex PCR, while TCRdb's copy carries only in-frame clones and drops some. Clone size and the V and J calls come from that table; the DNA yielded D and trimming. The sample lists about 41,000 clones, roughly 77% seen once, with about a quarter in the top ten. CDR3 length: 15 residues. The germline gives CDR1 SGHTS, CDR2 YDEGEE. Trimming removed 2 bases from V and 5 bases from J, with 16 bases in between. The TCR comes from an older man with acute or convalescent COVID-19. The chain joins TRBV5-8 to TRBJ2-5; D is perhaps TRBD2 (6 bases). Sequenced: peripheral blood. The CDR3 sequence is CASSFPAGSRETQYF. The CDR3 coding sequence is TGTGCCAGCAGCTTCCCCGCGGGGAGTAGGGAGACCCAGTACTTC.